The 21 T cell receptor beta chains below come from one sample, sequenced in a study of T cells in Graves' hyperthyroidism and ophthalmopathy. Amplification yielded TCR beta CDR3 regions, with RNA transcripts as the source. A set of HTBI primers served as the primers for a first-round RT-PCR of the TCR CDR3. TCRdb reprocessed the multiplex PCR reads with MiXCR, giving one entry per CDR3 protein. The table includes approximately 620,000 distinct CDR3 sequences, about 15% detected once. Sequencing used blood. All receptors come from a woman in her twenties or thirties with Graves' hyperthyroidism that later progressed to Graves' ophthalmopathy.

This clonotype was picked up many times. The chain joins TRBV12-3 or TRBV12-4 to TRBJ2-1, with 7 positions matching TRBD2. With V trimmed by 3 bases and J by 0 bases, 2 bases remained unmatched. The CDR3 is 15 residues long. The CDR3 sequence is CASSFGDYSYNEQFF. The DNA of the CDR3 is TGTGCCAGCAGTTTTGGGGACTACTCCTACAATGAGCAGTTCTTC.

This clonotype appeared many times. The V and J genes are TRBV7-9 and TRBJ1-2, with 7 bases identical to TRBD1. The CDR3 has 12 residues. Losses at the gene ends were 5 bases for V and 6 bases for J; bases not matched to a gene: 3. The germline CDR1 and CDR2 sequences are SEHNR and FQNEAQ (reference sequence). DNA of the CDR3: TGTGCCAGCAGCCCTACAGGGGATGGCTACACCTTC. This encodes CASSPTGDGYTF. The variable domain in full, completed from reference TRBV7-9 and TRBJ1-2, reads DTGVSQNPRHKITKRGQNVTFRCDPISEHNRLYWYRQTLGQGPEFLTYFQNEAQLEKSRLLSDRFSAERPKGSFSTLEIQRTEQGDSAMYLCASSPTGDGYTFGSGTRLTVV.

This clonotype was observed at least ten times. The gene calls are TRBV28 and TRBJ1-1, with D tentatively TRBD1 (5 bases). From germline, CDR1 is MDHEN and CDR2 SYDVKM. The CDR3 runs 13 residues. The ends were cut back, 3 bases at V and 11 bases at J, with 16 bases in the middle. The CDR3 reads CASSFRDLRGAFF. The CDR3 DNA sequence: TGTGCCAGCAGTTTCCGGGACCTCCGAGGGGCTTTCTTT.

This chain connects TRBV9 to TRBJ2-1; TRBD2 matches at 11 bases. The J call may be incorrect, as the DNA end agrees better with TRBJ2-7. The CDR3 is 15 residues long. Germline CDR1 is SGDLS and CDR2 is YYNGEE. CDR3 in DNA: TGTGCCGGATCGGAGGGACTAGCGGACTACAATGAGCAGTACTTC. Protein product: CAGSEGLADYNEQYF.

At least ten counts were recorded for this clonotype. V usage is TRBV6-2 or TRBV6-3 and J usage is TRBJ1-2, with TRBD1 identical over 8 bases. The CDR3 is 12 residues long. V lost 8 bases, J lost 4 bases, and 3 bases stayed unmatched. Germline values: CDR1 MNHEY, CDR2 SVGEGT. For the CDR3, the DNA is TGTGCCAGCGGGACAGGATCCTATGGCTACACCTTC. Translated, it gives CASGTGSYGYTF.

This clonotype was picked up many times. The rearrangement uses TRBV12-5 and TRBJ2-7; D unclear. CDR1 and CDR2 (germline): LGHNT, FRNRAP. The CDR3 totals 10 residues. The V end was cut by 7 bases, the J end by 5 bases, with 6 bases between. The chain's CDR3 is CASASNEQYF. CDR3 DNA sequence: TGTGCTAGTGCTAGTAACGAGCAGTACTTC.

This clonotype was observed a few times. This sequence joins TRBV20-1 and TRBJ2-7, with D perhaps matching TRBD2 (5 bases). Per the germline V gene, CDR1 is DFQATT and CDR2 is SNEGSKA (reference sequence). This CDR3 is 13 amino acids long. The ends were cut back, 6 bases at V and 7 bases at J, with 19 bases in the middle. CDR3 region: CSARIPDTGEQYF. The CDR3 DNA follows: TGCAGTGCCAGGATTCCCGACACGGGGGAGCAGTACTTC.

This rearrangement joins TRBV20-1 to TRBJ2-2; D call uncertain. The CDR3 runs 15 residues. Trimming shortened V by 2 bases and J by 6 bases, and 16 bases separated the two germline ends. Per the germline V gene, CDR1 is DFQATT and CDR2 is SNEGSKA (reference sequence). CDR3 sequence: CSARIRSGSAGELFF. CDR3 in DNA: TGCAGTGCTAGAATCAGGAGTGGAAGTGCCGGGGAGCTGTTTTTT.

This clonotype was recorded many times. This sequence joins TRBV12-3 or TRBV12-4 and TRBJ2-5; 7 bases agree with TRBD2. This CDR3 spans 16 amino acids. Trimming took 0 bases from V and 0 from J; bases not matched to a gene: 4. CDR3 sequence reads: CASSLAGGTYQETQYF. CDR3 coding DNA: TGTGCCAGCAGTTTAGCGGGAGGGACCTACCAAGAGACCCAGTACTTC.

In this sample, this clonotype turned up many times. The rearrangement joins TRBV20-1 to TRBJ1-1; D is possibly TRBD1 (5 bases). Germline V gene sequence: CDR1 DFQATT, CDR2 SNEGSKA (reference sequence). The CDR3 covers 13 residues. Trimming stripped 5 bases from V and 1 base from J, with 11 bases between. CDR3 residues: CSALDSSNTEAFF. The CDR3 coding sequence is TGCAGTGCTCTAGACAGTTCGAACACTGAAGCTTTCTTT.

The rearrangement uses TRBV6-2 or TRBV6-3 and TRBJ2-1; TRBD2 agrees at 10 bases. The trim removed 7 bases at V and 3 bases at J, leaving 6 bases unmatched. CDR3 length equals 15 residues. Germline assignment: CDR1 MNHEY and CDR2 SVGEGT. The CDR3, as DNA: TGTGCCAGCAATTTAGCGGGAGGAGGCTACAATGAGCAGTTCTTC. As protein: CASNLAGGGYNEQFF.

The table lists this clonotype with a count of one. V usage is TRBV5-6 and J usage is TRBJ1-1; 7 bases match TRBD1. The CDR3 spans 14 residues. Trimming removed 4 bases from V and 3 bases from J; junction bases left unmatched: 6. CDR1 SGHDT and CDR2 YYEEEE come from the germline V gene. CDR3 sequence reads: CASSPTGADTEAFF. In nucleotides, the CDR3 is TGTGCCAGCAGCCCTACAGGGGCGGACACTGAAGCTTTCTTT.

In its sample, this clonotype was seen many times. V is TRBV14 and J is TRBJ1-1; possible D gene TRBD1, 5 bases. The CDR3 covers 14 residues. V lost 0 bases, J lost 4 bases, and 9 bases lay in between. Germline CDR1 SGHDN, CDR2 FVKESK. In DNA, the CDR3 is TGTGCCAGCAGCCAAGATATCGGGGGCACTGAAGCTTTCTTT. Protein: CASSQDIGGTEAFF.

This clonotype has only a few counts. The rearrangement links TRBV7-9 to TRBJ2-7; no definite D call. The CDR3 loop spans 14 amino acids. Germline V lookup: CDR1 SEHNR, CDR2 FQNEAQ (reference sequence). V lost 1 base and J 8 bases, leaving 15 bases between the germline ends. CDR3 sequence: CASSLDIPWVKQYF. The CDR3 DNA reads as TGTGCCAGCAGCTTAGACATCCCCTGGGTGAAGCAGTACTTC.

Comments on this clonotype: A clone one base away is much larger, so this may be a read error. V is TRBV6-1 and J is TRBJ2-1; 8 positions agree with TRBD2. Germline CDR1 and CDR2: MNHNS and SASEGT. Trimming cost V 4 bases and J 10 bases; bases outside gene matches: 9. The CDR3 is 14 residues long. The CDR3 loop is CASSAGTRGAEQFF. Written as DNA, the CDR3 is TGTGCCAGCAGTGCCGGGACTAGAGGCGCCGAGCAGTTCTTC.

In its sample, this clonotype was seen many times. The chain joins TRBV6-1 to TRBJ1-4; TRBD1 aligns across 9 bases. Germline CDR1 and CDR2: MNHNS and SASEGT. The CDR3 length is 16 residues. J lost 7 bases, V lost 6 bases, and 12 bases had no gene match. The CDR3 here is CASSNYAGTGFEKLFF. For the CDR3, the DNA is TGTGCCAGCAGCAATTATGCCGGGACAGGGTTTGAAAAACTGTTTTTT.

This clonotype came up many times. This chain joins TRBV3-1 and TRBJ1-5; maybe TRBD1 (6 bases). The germline V gene encodes CDR1 LGHDT and CDR2 YNNKEL (reference sequence). Trimming took 5 bases from V and 6 from J, leaving 14 bases between them. CDR3 size: 14 residues. The CDR3 sequence is CASSRSGDLQPQHF. The CDR3 nucleotides read TGTGCCAGCAGCAGGTCAGGGGATCTTCAGCCCCAGCATTTT.

This clonotype was seen a few times. V is TRBV30 and J is TRBJ2-1; 11 nucleotides match TRBD2. J gave up 5 bases and V 8 bases, and 11 bases lay outside the gene matches. Per germline, CDR1 GTSNPN and CDR2 SVGIG (reference sequence). The CDR3 extends over 15 amino acids. The CDR3 DNA reads TGTGCCCCCCACGGGACTAGCGGTGAAAACAATGAGCAGTTCTTC. It specifies CAPHGTSGENNEQFF.

This clonotype was seen more than once but under ten times. The CDR3 DNA reads as TGTGCCAGCAGTGCGCCGGGTCTCCGGGACAGGGCCCACGAGCAGTACTTC. Amino acid sequence: CASSAPGLRDRAHEQYF. The chain joins TRBV12-3 or TRBV12-4 to TRBJ2-7, with 9 bases aligning to TRBD1. J lost 5 bases, V lost 5 bases, and 16 bases had no gene match. The CDR3 has 17 residues.

This clonotype was recorded only once. The genes are TRBV7-2 and TRBJ2-7; the D call may be TRBD1 or TRBD2 (5 bases each). The germline gives CDR1 SGHTA, CDR2 FQGNSA. The CDR3 has 14 residues. V lost 5 bases to trimming and J lost 6 bases, with 17 bases between them. CDR3: CASSNDPGPGEQYF. The CDR3 coding sequence is TGTGCCAGCAGCAACGATCCGGGGCCCGGCGAGCAGTACTTC.

This clonotype was counted at least ten times. The V and J genes are TRBV12-3 or TRBV12-4 and TRBJ1-1, with unresolved D. The CDR3 covers 14 residues. Trimming removed 5 bases from V and 3 bases from J, with 13 bases in between. CDR3 coding DNA: TGTGCCAGCAGTCAGTCCAGTTGGGACACTGAAGCTTTCTTT. It translates to CASSQSSWDTEAFF.